This T cell receptor (beta chain) was retrieved from a study of a mutant IDH1 vaccine in newly diagnosed glioma. Study-level findings and limits: Pseudoprogression seemingly bore no relation to changes in top peripheral T cell clonotypes.

V lost 5 bases, J lost 5 bases, and 12 bases lay in between. This CDR3 has 13 residues. Germline V gene lookup returns CDR1 MNHNY and CDR2 SVGAGI (reference sequence). The assay was immunoSEQ multiplex PCR, and TCRdb's table has in-frame clones only and misses some. The sample holds around 33,000 clones, almost 90% seen once. On this clone: Its specificity is unknown.

Noted time point: week 11, during vaccination. Vaccination comprised doses that each held 300 ug of mutant IDH1 20-mer peptide, plus topical imiquimod. The origin of this receptor is a man aged 18 to 35 with glioma. Here the sequenced sample was PBMCs, taken from a glioma patient whose treatment included an IDH1 peptide vaccine. V and J are TRBV6-6 and TRBJ1-2; D may be TRBD1 (5 bases). The CDR3: CASSQGGRYGYTF. CDR3 nucleotides: TGTGCCAGCAGTCAGGGAGGTCGATATGGCTACACCTTC.